The 11 T cell receptor beta chains below were found in one sample sequenced in a study of blood T cell repertoires in COVID-19. TCRdb keeps only in-frame clones here, not all; method: immunoSEQ multiplex PCR. The sample comprises under 150,000 clones, over 60% of which are singletons, and 9% rests with the top ten. The sequenced sample consisted of peripheral blood. These receptors were taken from a woman between 50 and 59 years old with active or convalescent COVID-19.

This sequence joins TRBV7-9 and TRBJ2-1; 7 bases fit TRBD2. The germline V gene has CDR1 SEHNR and CDR2 FQNEAQ (reference sequence). This CDR3 spans 14 amino acids. The V segment lost 3 bases and the J segment 7 bases; nucleotides outside the gene matches: 6. The CDR3 DNA is TGTGCCAGCAGCTTGCTTCCGGGGGGTAATGAGCAGTTCTTC. This codes for CASSLLPGGNEQFF.

The chain employs TRBV7-2 and TRBJ2-3; D may be TRBD1 (5 bases). CDR3 length: 15 amino acids. V shed 4 bases and J shed 0 bases, with 11 bases lying between them. CDR1 is SGHTA and CDR2 is FQGNSA in the germline V gene. DNA of the CDR3: TGTGCCAGCAGCTCAAGGGGCGGAAGCACAGATACGCAGTATTTT. It specifies CASSSRGGSTDTQYF.

This clone has a single count. The V gene is TRBV30, the J gene TRBJ1-3, with 7 bases that match TRBD1. Germline V gene data show CDR1 as GTSNPN and CDR2 as SVGIG (reference sequence). CDR3 length: 18 residues. Trimming took 2 bases from V and 0 from J; bases not matched to a gene: 13. DNA for the CDR3: TGTGCCTGGAGTTCCGCAGGGGGACCATTCTCCTCTGGAAACACCATATATTTT. Protein product: CAWSSAGGPFSSGNTIYF. The variable domain in full, with the rest retrieved from reference TRBV30 and TRBJ1-3, is SQTIHQWPATLVQPVGSPLSLECTVEGTSNPNLYWYRQAAGRGLQLLFYSVGIGQISSEVPQNLSASRPQDRQFILSSKKLLLSDSGFYLCAWSSAGGPFSSGNTIYFGEGSWLTVV.

V usage is TRBV19 and J usage is TRBJ1-1; tentative D call: TRBD1 (5 bases). There are 13 residues in the CDR3. Germline CDR1 reads LNHDA; CDR2 reads SQIVND (reference sequence). Trimming removed 3 bases at V and 11 bases at J, with 16 bases between. The CDR3 DNA reads TGTGCCAGTAGTATCCAGGTGGCAGGGCGGGCTTTCTTT. Translating gives CASSIQVAGRAFF.

This clone was seen once. The gene calls are TRBV5-1 and TRBJ1-1; TRBD1 matches 9 bases. The CDR3 is made up of 15 amino acids. Germline values: CDR1 SGHRS, CDR2 YFSETQ. Trimming took 0 bases from V and 5 from J; bases not matched to a gene: 5. In DNA form, the CDR3 reads TGCGCCAGCAGCTTGGAGGGACAGGGTTGGACTGAAGCTTTCTTT. This encodes CASSLEGQGWTEAFF.

The sample holds a few counts of this clone. V usage is TRBV7-3 and J usage is TRBJ1-1; D is uncertain. The germline V and J ends were trimmed by 3 bases and 1 base, with 6 bases remaining between them. Germline V gene lookup returns CDR1 SGHTA and CDR2 FQGTGA. CDR3 length: 13 amino acids. The DNA for the CDR3 is TGTGCCAGCAGCTTCAGTGAGAACACTGAAGCTTTCTTT. Protein: CASSFSENTEAFF.

The chain joins TRBV5-1 to TRBJ1-1; D possibly corresponds to TRBD1 (6 bases). CDR1 SGHRS and CDR2 YFSETQ come from the germline V gene. The CDR3 runs 13 residues. V was clipped by 3 bases and J by 2 bases, with 8 bases between them. As DNA, the CDR3 is TGCGCCAGCAGCTGGGGGACAAACACTGAAGCTTTCTTT. This encodes CASSWGTNTEAFF.

A single count supports this clone. The chain employs TRBV5-6 and TRBJ2-5; 7 nucleotides line up with TRBD2. After removal of 1 base from V and 2 bases from J, the junction contained 11 bases not matched to a gene. Germline V CDR1 and CDR2: SGHDT, YYEEEE. The CDR3 covers 17 residues. DNA of the CDR3: TGTGCCAGCAGCTTGATTGCGGGGGTTTGGGAGCAAGAGACCCAGTACTTC. Its translation: CASSLIAGVWEQETQYF.

V gene TRBV20-1 combines with J gene TRBJ2-1; possibly TRBD2 for D (7 bases). This CDR3 spans 14 amino acids. The germline V gene has CDR1 DFQATT and CDR2 SNEGSKA (reference sequence). V lost 3 bases and J 5 bases, leaving 14 bases between the germline ends. CDR3: CSASFGGLNNEQFF. The DNA of the CDR3 is TGCAGTGCTAGTTTCGGGGGGCTAAACAATGAGCAGTTCTTC.

This clone was detected ten times or more. This chain links TRBV2 with TRBJ1-5, with D possibly TRBD1 on 6 matching bases. Trimming pared 6 bases from V and 2 bases from J, leaving 17 bases between. The CDR3 has 16 residues. Germline CDR1 reads SNHLY; CDR2 reads FYNNEI. CDR3 protein: CASRKQGWGGNQPQHF. The CDR3, as DNA: TGTGCCAGCAGAAAACAGGGATGGGGTGGCAATCAGCCCCAGCATTTT. The full variable domain, with the rest looked up from reference TRBV2 and TRBJ1-5, is EPEVTQTPSHQVTQMGQEVILRCVPISNHLYFYWYRQILGQKVEFLVSFYNNEISEKSEIFDDQFSVERPDGSNFTLKIRSTKLEDSAMYFCASRKQGWGGNQPQHFGDGTRLSIL.

The chain links TRBV28 to TRBJ2-7, with 9 bases identical to TRBD1. The ends lost 3 bases at V and 2 bases at J; junction bases unmatched: 5. Germline V CDR1 and CDR2: MDHEN, SYDVKM. CDR3 length: 15 residues. Written as DNA, the CDR3 is TGTGCCAGCAGTTTCCTCGGACAGGGGACCTACGAGCAGTACTTC. Its translation is CASSFLGQGTYEQYF.